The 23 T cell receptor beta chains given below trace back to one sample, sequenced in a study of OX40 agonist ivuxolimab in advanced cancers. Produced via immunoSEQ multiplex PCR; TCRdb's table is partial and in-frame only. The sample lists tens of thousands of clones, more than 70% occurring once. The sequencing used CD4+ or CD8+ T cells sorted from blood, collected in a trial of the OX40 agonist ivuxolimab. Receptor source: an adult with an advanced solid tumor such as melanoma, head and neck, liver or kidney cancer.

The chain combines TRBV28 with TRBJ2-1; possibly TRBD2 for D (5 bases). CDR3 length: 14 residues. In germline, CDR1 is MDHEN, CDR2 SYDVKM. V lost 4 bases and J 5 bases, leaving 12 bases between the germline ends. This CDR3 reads CASSSRGVDNEQFF. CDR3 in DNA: TGTGCCAGCAGTTCACGGGGAGTTGACAATGAGCAGTTCTTC.

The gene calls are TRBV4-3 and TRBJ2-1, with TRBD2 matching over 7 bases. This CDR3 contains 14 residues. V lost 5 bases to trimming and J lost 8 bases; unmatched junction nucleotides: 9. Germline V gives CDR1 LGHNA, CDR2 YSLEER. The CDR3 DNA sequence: TGCGCCAGCAGCGCTACGAGCGGGGTCCATGAGCAGTTCTTC. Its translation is CASSATSGVHEQFF.

CDR3 amino acids: CASSEWGTKNQPQHF. For the CDR3, the DNA is TGTGCCAGCAGTGAATGGGGGACTAAGAATCAGCCCCAGCATTTT. The chain combines TRBV6-1 with TRBJ1-5, with D possibly being TRBD1 (5 bases). Germline CDR1 MNHNS, CDR2 SASEGT. The CDR3 is 15 amino acids. V lost 2 bases and J 4 bases, leaving 12 bases between the germline ends.

CDR3 in amino acids: CAWSAGTGIHEQYF. Written as DNA, the CDR3 is TGTGCCTGGAGTGCCGGGACAGGGATCCACGAGCAGTACTTC. The chain employs TRBV30 and TRBJ2-7; 9 bases match TRBD1. Germline values: CDR1 GTSNPN, CDR2 SVGIG (reference sequence). The CDR3 consists of 14 residues. Losses at the gene ends were 1 base for V and 5 bases for J; bases not matched to a gene: 6.

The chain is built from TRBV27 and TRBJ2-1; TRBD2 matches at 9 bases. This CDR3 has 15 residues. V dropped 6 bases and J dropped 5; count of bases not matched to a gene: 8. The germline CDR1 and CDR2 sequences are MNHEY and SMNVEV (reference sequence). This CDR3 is CASSPEVAGDNEQFF. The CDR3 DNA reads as TGTGCCAGCAGCCCTGAGGTAGCGGGAGACAATGAGCAGTTCTTC.

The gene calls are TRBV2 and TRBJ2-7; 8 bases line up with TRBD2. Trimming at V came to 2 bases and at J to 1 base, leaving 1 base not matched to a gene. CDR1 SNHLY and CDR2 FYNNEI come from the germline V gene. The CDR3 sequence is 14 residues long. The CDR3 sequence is CASSELAGSYEQYF. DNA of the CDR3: TGTGCCAGCAGTGAACTAGCGGGTTCCTACGAGCAGTACTTC.

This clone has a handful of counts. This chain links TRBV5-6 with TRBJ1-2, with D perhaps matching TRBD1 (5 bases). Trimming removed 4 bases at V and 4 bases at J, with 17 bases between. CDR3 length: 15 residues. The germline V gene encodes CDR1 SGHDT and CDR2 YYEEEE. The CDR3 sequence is CASSPQRGEIYGYTF. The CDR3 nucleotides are TGTGCCAGCAGCCCTCAAAGAGGGGAAATCTATGGCTACACCTTC.

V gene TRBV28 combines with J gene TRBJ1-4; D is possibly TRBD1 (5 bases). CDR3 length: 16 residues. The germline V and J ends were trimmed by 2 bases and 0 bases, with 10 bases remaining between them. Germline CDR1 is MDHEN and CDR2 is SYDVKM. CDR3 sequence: CASSLGTRATNEKLFF. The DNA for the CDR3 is TGTGCCAGCAGTTTAGGGACCCGAGCAACTAATGAAAAACTGTTTTTT.

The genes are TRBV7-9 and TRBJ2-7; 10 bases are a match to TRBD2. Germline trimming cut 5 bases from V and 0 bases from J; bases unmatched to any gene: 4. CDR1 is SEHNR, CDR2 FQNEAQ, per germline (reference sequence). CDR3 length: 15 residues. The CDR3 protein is CASSPRTSGSYEQYF. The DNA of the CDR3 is TGTGCCAGCAGCCCTAGGACTAGCGGCTCCTACGAGCAGTACTTC.

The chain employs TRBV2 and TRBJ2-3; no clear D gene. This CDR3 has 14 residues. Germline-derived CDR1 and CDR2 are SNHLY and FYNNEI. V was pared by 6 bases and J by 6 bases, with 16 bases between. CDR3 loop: CASSFGGRWDTQYF. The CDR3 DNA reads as TGTGCCAGCAGCTTCGGTGGCCGGTGGGATACGCAGTATTTT.

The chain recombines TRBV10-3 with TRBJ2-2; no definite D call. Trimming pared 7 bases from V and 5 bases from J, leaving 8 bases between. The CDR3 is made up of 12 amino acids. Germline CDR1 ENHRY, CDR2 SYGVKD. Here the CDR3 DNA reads TGTGCCATCATGATAGAGACCGGGGAGCTGTTTTTT. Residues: CAIMIETGELFF.

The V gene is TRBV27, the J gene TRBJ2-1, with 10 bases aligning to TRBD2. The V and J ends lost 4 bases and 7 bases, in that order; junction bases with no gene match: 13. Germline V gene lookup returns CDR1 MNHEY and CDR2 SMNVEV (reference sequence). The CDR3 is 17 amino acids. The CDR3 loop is CASSWGASGRGANEQFF. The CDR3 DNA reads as TGTGCCAGCAGTTGGGGGGCTAGCGGGAGAGGGGCGAATGAGCAGTTCTTC.

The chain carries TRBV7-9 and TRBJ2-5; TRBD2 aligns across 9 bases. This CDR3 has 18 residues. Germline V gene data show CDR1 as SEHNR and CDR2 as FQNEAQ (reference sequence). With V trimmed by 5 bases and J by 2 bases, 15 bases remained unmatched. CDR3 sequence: CASSPRSLASGAQETQYF. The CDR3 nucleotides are TGTGCCAGCAGCCCCCGGTCGTTGGCTAGCGGGGCTCAAGAGACCCAGTACTTC.

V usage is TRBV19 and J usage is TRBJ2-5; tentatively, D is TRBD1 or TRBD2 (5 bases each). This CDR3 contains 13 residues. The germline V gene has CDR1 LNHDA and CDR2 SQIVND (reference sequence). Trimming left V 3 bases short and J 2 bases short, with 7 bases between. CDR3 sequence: CASSMGVQETQYF. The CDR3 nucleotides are TGTGCCAGTAGTATGGGGGTACAAGAGACCCAGTACTTC.

CDR3 protein: CASSFVAFDRGNEKLFF. In DNA, the CDR3 is TGTGCCAGCAGTTTCGTCGCGTTCGACAGGGGGAATGAAAAACTGTTTTTT. The chain has TRBV27 and TRBJ1-4, with 9 bases identical to TRBD1. Looked up from germline, CDR1 is MNHEY and CDR2 is SMNVEV (reference sequence). This CDR3 has 17 residues. The V gene end was trimmed by 3 bases and the J gene end by 5 bases; junction bases not matched to a gene: 10.

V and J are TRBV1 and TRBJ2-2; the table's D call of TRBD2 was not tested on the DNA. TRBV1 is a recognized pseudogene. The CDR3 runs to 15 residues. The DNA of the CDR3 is TGCACCAGCAGCCAAGGAAGCGGGAGTAGCGGGGGAGCTGTTTTT. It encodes CTSSQGSGSSGGAVF.

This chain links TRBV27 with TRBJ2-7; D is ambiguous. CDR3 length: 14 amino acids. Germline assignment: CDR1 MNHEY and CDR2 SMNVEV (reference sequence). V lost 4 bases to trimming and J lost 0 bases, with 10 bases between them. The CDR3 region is CASSWSGYSYEQYF. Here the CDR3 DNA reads TGTGCCAGCAGTTGGTCCGGCTACTCCTACGAGCAGTACTTC.

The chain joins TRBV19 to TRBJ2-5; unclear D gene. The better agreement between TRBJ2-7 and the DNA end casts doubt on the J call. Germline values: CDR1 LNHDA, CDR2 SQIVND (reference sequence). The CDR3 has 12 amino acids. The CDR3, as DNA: TGTGCCAGTAGTATCGTGGGGTACGAGCAGTACTTC. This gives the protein CASSIVGYEQYF.

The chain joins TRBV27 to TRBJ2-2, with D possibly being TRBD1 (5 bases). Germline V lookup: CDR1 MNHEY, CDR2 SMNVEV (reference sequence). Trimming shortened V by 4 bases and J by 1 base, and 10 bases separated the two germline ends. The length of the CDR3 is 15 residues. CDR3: CASSWTDRNTGELFF. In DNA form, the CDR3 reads TGTGCCAGCAGTTGGACCGACAGGAACACCGGGGAGCTGTTTTTT.

The CDR3 reads CASSMTSDLDEQYF. The CDR3 coding sequence is TGTGCCAGCAGCATGACTAGCGATTTAGACGAGCAGTACTTC. V and J are TRBV7-6 and TRBJ2-7, with 8 bases aligning to TRBD2. The CDR3 runs 14 residues. Trimming cost V 5 bases and J 5 bases; bases outside gene matches: 8. CDR1 and CDR2 (germline): SGHVS, FNYEAQ.

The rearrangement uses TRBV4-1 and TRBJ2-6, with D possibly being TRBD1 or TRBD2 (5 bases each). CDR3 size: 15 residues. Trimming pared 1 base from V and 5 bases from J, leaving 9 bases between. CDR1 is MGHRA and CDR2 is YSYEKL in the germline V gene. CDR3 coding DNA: TGCGCCAGCAGCCAAGTTGGGACCTGGGCCAACGTCCTGACTTTC. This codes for CASSQVGTWANVLTF.

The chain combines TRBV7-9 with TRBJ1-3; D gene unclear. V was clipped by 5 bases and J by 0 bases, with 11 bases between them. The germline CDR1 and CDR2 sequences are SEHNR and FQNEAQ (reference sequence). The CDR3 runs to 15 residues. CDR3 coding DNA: TGTGCCAGCAGCCCCCTCGTAGGCTCTGGAAACACCATATATTTT. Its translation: CASSPLVGSGNTIYF.

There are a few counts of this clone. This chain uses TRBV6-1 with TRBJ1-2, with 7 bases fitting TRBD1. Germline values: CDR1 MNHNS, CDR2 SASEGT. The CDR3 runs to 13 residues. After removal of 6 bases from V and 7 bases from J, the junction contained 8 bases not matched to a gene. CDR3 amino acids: CASSDAGQPGYTF. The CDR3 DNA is TGTGCCAGCAGCGATGCGGGACAGCCTGGCTACACCTTC.